This is a list of T cell receptor beta chains from one sample in a study of blood T cell repertoires in COVID-19. Data came from immunoSEQ multiplex PCR; TCRdb stores just in-frame clones and leaves some out. The sample records 240,000 or so clones, around 85% being singletons. The sample was peripheral blood. These receptors originate from a woman older than 75 with acute or convalescent COVID-19. Both conserved end residues are trimmed from each CDR3. A D gene is named only where the DNA matches it firmly.

v_call: TRBV4-2
d_call: TRBD1
j_call: TRBJ1-3
cdr3_aa: ASSLYTTSGQGLGNTIY

v_call: TRBV30
d_call: TRBD1
j_call: TRBJ2-1
cdr3_aa: AWKKSGTAEQF

v_call: TRBV29-1
d_call: TRBD1
j_call: TRBJ1-4
cdr3_aa: SVGGQGVEKLF

v_call: TRBV15
d_call: TRBD1
j_call: TRBJ1-5
cdr3_aa: ATSRGGQVSNQPQH

v_call: TRBV19
d_call: TRBD1
j_call: TRBJ1-3
cdr3_aa: ASSINPDRAGNTIY

v_call: TRBV3-1/TRBV3-2
d_call: TRBD1
j_call: TRBJ1-2
cdr3_aa: ASSRQGASGYT

v_call: TRBV27
d_call: TRBD1
j_call: TRBJ1-2
cdr3_aa: ASRPTGSRYGYT

v_call: TRBV6-5
d_call: TRBD2
j_call: TRBJ2-7
cdr3_aa: PTGRGGRYEQY

v_call: TRBV6-6
d_call: TRBD1
j_call: TRBJ1-2
cdr3_aa: ASSYSAGGGGYT

v_call: TRBV18
d_call: NA
j_call: TRBJ2-5
cdr3_aa: ASSPSQGGETQY

v_call: TRBV6-2/TRBV6-3
d_call: TRBD2
j_call: TRBJ2-1
cdr3_aa: ASSYSTLAGGEQF

v_call: TRBV5-6
d_call: TRBD1
j_call: TRBJ1-6
cdr3_aa: ASSFSRQGVETPLH

v_call: TRBV27
d_call: NA
j_call: TRBJ1-2
cdr3_aa: ASRGPLGYGYT

v_call: TRBV3-1/TRBV3-2
d_call: NA
j_call: TRBJ2-7
cdr3_aa: ASSQELGALVEQY